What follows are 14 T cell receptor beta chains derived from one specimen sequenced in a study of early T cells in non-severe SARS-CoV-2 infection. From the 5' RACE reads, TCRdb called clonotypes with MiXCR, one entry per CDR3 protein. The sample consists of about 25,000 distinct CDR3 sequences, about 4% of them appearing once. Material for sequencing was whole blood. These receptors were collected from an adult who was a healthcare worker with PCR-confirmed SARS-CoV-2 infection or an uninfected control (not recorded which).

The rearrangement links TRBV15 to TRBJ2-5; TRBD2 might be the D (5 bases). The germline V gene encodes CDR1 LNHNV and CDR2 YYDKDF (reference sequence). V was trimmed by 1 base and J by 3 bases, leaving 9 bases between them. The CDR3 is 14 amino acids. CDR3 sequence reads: CATSRGRAEETQYF. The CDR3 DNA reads TGTGCCACCAGCAGAGGGCGGGCCGAAGAGACCCAGTACTTC.

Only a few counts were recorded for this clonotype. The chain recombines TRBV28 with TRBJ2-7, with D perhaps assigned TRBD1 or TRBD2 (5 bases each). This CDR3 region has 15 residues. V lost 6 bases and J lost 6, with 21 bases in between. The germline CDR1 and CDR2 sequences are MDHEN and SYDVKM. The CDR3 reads CASREVRAGIGEQYF. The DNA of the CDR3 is TGTGCCAGCAGGGAGGTAAGAGCAGGGATCGGCGAGCAGTACTTC.

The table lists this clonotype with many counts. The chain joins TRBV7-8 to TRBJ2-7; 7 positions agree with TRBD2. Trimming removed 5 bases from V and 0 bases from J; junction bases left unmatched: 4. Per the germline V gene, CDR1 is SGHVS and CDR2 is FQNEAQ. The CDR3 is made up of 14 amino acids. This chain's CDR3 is CASSLREGSYEQYF. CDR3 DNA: TGTGCCAGCAGCCTCAGGGAGGGCTCCTACGAGCAGTACTTC.

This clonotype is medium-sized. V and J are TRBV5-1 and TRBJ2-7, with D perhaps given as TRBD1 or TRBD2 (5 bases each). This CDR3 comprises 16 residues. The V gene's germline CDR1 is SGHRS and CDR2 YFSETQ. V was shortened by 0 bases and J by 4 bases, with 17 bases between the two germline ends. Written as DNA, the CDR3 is TGCGCCAGCAGCTTGGAAGGGACGACAAGGGGTTACGAGCAGTACTTC. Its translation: CASSLEGTTRGYEQYF.

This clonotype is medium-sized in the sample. Here the CDR3 reads CASSRLATGAGTDTQYF. The CDR3 nucleotides read TGCGCCAGCAGCCGCTTAGCTACAGGGGCGGGCACAGATACGCAGTATTTT. The rearrangement uses TRBV4-3 and TRBJ2-3; TRBD1 matches at 7 bases. Germline V CDR1 and CDR2: LGHNA, YSLEER. The ends lost 4 bases at V and 1 base at J; junction bases unmatched: 11. CDR3 length: 17 amino acids.

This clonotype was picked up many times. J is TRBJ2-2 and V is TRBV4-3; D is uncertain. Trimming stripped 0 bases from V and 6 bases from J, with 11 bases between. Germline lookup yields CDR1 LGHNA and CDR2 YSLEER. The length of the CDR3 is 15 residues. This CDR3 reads CASSQDRQVPGELFF. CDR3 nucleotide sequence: TGCGCCAGCAGCCAAGATAGGCAGGTTCCCGGGGAGCTGTTTTTT.

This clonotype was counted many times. CDR3 in amino acids: CASSFGLAGDETQYF. The CDR3 DNA is TGCGCCAGCAGCTTCGGACTAGCGGGAGATGAGACCCAGTACTTC. This chain joins TRBV5-1 and TRBJ2-5; 13 nucleotides line up with TRBD2. With V trimmed by 2 bases and J by 5 bases, 3 bases remained unmatched. CDR3 length: 15 amino acids. From germline, CDR1 is SGHRS and CDR2 YFSETQ.

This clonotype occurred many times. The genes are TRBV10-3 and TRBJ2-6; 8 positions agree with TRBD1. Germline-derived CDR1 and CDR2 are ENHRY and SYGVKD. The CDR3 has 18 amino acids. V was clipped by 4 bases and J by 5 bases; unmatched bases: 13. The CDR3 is CAISGPSLDRGRANVLTF. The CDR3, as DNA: TGTGCCATCAGTGGACCTAGCCTAGACAGGGGCAGGGCCAACGTCCTGACTTTC.

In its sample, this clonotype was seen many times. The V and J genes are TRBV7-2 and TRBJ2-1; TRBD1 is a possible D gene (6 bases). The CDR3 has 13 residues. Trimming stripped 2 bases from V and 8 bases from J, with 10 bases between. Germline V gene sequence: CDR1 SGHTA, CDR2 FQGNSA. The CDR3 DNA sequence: TGTGCCAGCAGCTTAACAGGGCCAGATGAGCAGTTCTTC. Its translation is CASSLTGPDEQFF.

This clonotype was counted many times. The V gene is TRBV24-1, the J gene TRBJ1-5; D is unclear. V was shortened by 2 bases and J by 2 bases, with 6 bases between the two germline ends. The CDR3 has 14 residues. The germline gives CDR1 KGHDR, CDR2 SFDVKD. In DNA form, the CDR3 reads TGTGCCACCAGTGATTCGAGGGGCAATCAGCCCCAGCATTTT. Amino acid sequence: CATSDSRGNQPQHF.

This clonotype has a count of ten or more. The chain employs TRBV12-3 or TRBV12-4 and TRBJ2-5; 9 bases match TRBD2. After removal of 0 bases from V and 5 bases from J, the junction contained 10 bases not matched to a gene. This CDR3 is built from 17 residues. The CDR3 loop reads CASSLARVAGAGETQYF. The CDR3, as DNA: TGTGCCAGCAGTTTAGCGAGAGTAGCGGGAGCGGGGGAGACCCAGTACTTC.

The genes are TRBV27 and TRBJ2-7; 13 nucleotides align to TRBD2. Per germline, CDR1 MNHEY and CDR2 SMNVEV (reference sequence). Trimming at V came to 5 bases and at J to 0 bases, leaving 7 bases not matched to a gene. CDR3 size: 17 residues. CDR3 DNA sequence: TGTGCCAGCAGTGGAACTAGCGGGAGGGGAGACTCCTACGAGCAGTACTTC. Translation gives CASSGTSGRGDSYEQYF.

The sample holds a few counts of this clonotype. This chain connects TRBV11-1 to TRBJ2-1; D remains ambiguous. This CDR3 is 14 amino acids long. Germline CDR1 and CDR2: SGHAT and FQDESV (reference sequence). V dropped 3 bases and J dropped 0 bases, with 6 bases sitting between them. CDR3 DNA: TGTGCCAGCAGCTTGGGGTTCTCCTACAATGAGCAGTTCTTC. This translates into CASSLGFSYNEQFF.

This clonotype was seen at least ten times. CDR3 loop: CASCIGAGNIQYF. The CDR3, as DNA: TGTGCCAGCTGCATCGGGGCCGGAAACATTCAGTACTTC. The chain combines TRBV18 with TRBJ2-4; perhaps D is TRBD1 or TRBD2 (5 bases each). Germline V CDR1 and CDR2: KGHSH, LQKENI. This CDR3 is 13 amino acids long. The ends were cut back, 7 bases at V and 6 bases at J, with 13 bases in the middle.